The 13 T cell receptor beta chains in this list originate from one sample, sequenced in a study of T cell changes during pregnancy in multiple sclerosis. The table came from immunoSEQ multiplex PCR; TCRdb's copy has only in-frame clones and leaves some out. The repertoire holds around 88,000 clones, with around 90% as singletons. Sequenced material: peripheral blood, taken after pregnancy. All receptors come from a female donor in good health, enrolled as a control in a pregnancy study.

The chain combines TRBV6-1 with TRBJ2-7, with D possibly TRBD1 on 6 matching bases. The V gene's germline CDR1 is MNHNS and CDR2 SASEGT. Trimming removed 10 bases at V and 0 bases at J, with 10 bases between. The CDR3 sequence is 12 residues long. Written as DNA, the CDR3 is TGTGCCACACAGGGAAGCTCCTACGAGCAGTACTTC. Translated, it gives CATQGSSYEQYF.

The chain uses TRBV2 and TRBJ2-1, with a possible D match to TRBD2 (6 bases). V was pared by 1 base and J by 2 bases, with 9 bases between. The CDR3 totals 15 residues. From germline, CDR1 is SNHLY and CDR2 FYNNEI. CDR3 protein: CASSEGLAPYNEQFF. The CDR3 coding sequence is TGTGCCAGCAGTGAAGGTCTAGCGCCCTACAATGAGCAGTTCTTC. Supplemented by reference TRBV2 and TRBJ2-1, the full variable domain reads EPEVTQTPSHQVTQMGQEVILRCVPISNHLYFYWYRQILGQKVEFLVSFYNNEISEKSEIFDDQFSVERPDGSNFTLKIRSTKLEDSAMYFCASSEGLAPYNEQFFGPGTRLTVL.

This clone came up once. V and J are TRBV11-3 and TRBJ2-2; 11 bases line up with TRBD2. Germline V gives CDR1 SGHNT, CDR2 YENEEA. Trimming took 5 bases from V and 6 from J; bases not matched to a gene: 17. The CDR3 extends over 19 amino acids. This CDR3 reads CASSLHPGASGRSAGELFF. CDR3 bases: TGTGCCAGCAGCCTCCACCCGGGGGCTAGCGGGAGGTCGGCCGGGGAGCTGTTTTTT.

This clone was found once. The V call is TRBV23-1, the J call TRBJ2-7, with D hard to call. TRBV23-1 qualifies as an ORF whose function is uncertain. This CDR3 has 13 amino acids. Trimming left V 6 bases short and J 2 bases short, with 11 bases between. In nucleotides, the CDR3 is TGCGCCAGCAGCCCCCCCGAGGCCTACGAGCAGTACTTC. It specifies CASSPPEAYEQYF.

The CDR3 protein is CASSLNRQSPSTDTQYF. In DNA, the CDR3 is TGTGCCAGCAGTTTGAACAGGCAATCCCCTAGCACAGATACGCAGTATTTT. V is TRBV28 and J is TRBJ2-3; tentatively, D is TRBD1 (5 bases). CDR1 is MDHEN, CDR2 SYDVKM, per germline. The CDR3 runs to 17 residues. V shed 3 bases and J shed 0 bases, with 16 bases lying between them.

This sequence joins TRBV5-6 and TRBJ1-2; D is unclear. With 2 bases removed from V and 4 bases from J, the gap between germline ends came to 12 bases. The CDR3 has 14 residues. The germline V gene has CDR1 SGHDT and CDR2 YYEEEE. CDR3 loop: CASSLGTEVYGYTF. CDR3 DNA sequence: TGTGCCAGCAGCTTAGGTACAGAAGTCTATGGCTACACCTTC.

About this clone itself: Other DNA sequences of this sample code for an identical CDR3. The V gene is TRBV18, the J gene TRBJ1-2; 9 bases line up with TRBD1. There are 13 residues in the CDR3. Trimming cost V 3 bases and J 4 bases; bases outside gene matches: 0. CDR1 KGHSH and CDR2 LQKENI come from the germline V gene. The CDR3 here is CASSPDRGYGYTF. The CDR3 nucleotides read TGTGCCAGCTCACCGGACAGGGGCTATGGCTACACCTTC.

The CDR3 protein is CAMGQRESAEQYF. The DNA for the CDR3 is TGTGCCATGGGGCAGCGGGAGTCGGCCGAGCAGTACTTC. The chain uses TRBV28 and TRBJ2-7; 8 bases align to TRBD2. V shed 10 bases, J shed 6 bases, and the junction held 11 bases outside the gene matches. Germline V gene lookup returns CDR1 MDHEN and CDR2 SYDVKM. The CDR3 consists of 13 residues.

This chain uses TRBV4-1 with TRBJ2-7; 7 bases agree with TRBD1. V lost 2 bases and J lost 4; bases outside the gene matches: 8. Looked up from germline, CDR1 is MGHRA and CDR2 is YSYEKL. The CDR3 extends over 15 amino acids. CDR3 DNA sequence: TGCGCCAGCAGCCAAATACCGACAGGGCAGTACGAGCAGTACTTC. It encodes CASSQIPTGQYEQYF.

The chain joins TRBV10-3 to TRBJ1-4; the D is unclear. CDR1 ENHRY and CDR2 SYGVKD come from the germline V gene. V was trimmed by 8 bases and J by 7 bases, leaving 8 bases between them. The CDR3 extends over 11 amino acids. The CDR3 region is CAIGGGEKLFF. In DNA form, the CDR3 reads TGTGCCATCGGAGGAGGTGAAAAACTGTTTTTT.

This chain connects TRBV7-2 to TRBJ2-5, with D unclear. The CDR3 runs 11 residues. Trimming removed 5 bases at V and 5 bases at J, with 6 bases between. Germline lookup yields CDR1 SGHTA and CDR2 FQGNSA. This CDR3 reads CASSKAETQYF. The CDR3 DNA reads as TGTGCCAGCAGCAAAGCGGAGACCCAGTACTTC. The whole variable domain, filled in from reference TRBV7-2 and TRBJ2-5, reads GAGVSQSPSNKVTEKGKDVELRCDPISGHTALYWYRQSLGQGLEFLIYFQGNSAPDKSGLPSDRFSAERTGGSVSTLTIQRTQQEDSAVYLCASSKAETQYFGPGTRLLVL.

This clone turned up a few times. The CDR3 nucleotides are TGTGCCATCAGTTCAGAAACAGATACGCAGTATTTT. Translated, it gives CAISSETDTQYF. This chain connects TRBV10-3 to TRBJ2-3; no reliable D call. Germline V CDR1 and CDR2: ENHRY, SYGVKD. V shed 5 bases and J shed 3 bases, with 6 bases lying between them. The CDR3 length is 12 residues.

The rearrangement links TRBV4-1 to TRBJ1-2; 7 bases fit TRBD1. CDR1 is MGHRA, CDR2 YSYEKL, per germline. This CDR3 is built from 15 residues. J gave up 4 bases and V 5 bases, and 10 bases lay outside the gene matches. The CDR3 spells CASSCECRDSYGYTF. CDR3 nucleotide sequence: TGCGCCAGCAGCTGTGAGTGTAGGGACAGCTATGGCTACACCTTC.